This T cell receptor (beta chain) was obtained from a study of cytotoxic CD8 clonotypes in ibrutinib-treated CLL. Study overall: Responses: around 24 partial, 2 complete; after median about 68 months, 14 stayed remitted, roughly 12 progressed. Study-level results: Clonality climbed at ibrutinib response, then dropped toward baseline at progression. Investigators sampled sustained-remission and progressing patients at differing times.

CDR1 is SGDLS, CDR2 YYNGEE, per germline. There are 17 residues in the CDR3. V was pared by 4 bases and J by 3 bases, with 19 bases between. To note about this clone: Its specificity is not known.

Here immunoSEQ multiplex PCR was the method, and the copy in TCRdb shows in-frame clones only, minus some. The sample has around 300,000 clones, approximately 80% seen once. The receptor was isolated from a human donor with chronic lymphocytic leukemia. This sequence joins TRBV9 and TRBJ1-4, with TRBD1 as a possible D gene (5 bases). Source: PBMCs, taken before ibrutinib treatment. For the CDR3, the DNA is TGTGCCAGCAGCCCCCACCCATCAGGGCGGGCTAATGAAAAACTGTTTTTT. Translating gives CASSPHPSGRANEKLFF.